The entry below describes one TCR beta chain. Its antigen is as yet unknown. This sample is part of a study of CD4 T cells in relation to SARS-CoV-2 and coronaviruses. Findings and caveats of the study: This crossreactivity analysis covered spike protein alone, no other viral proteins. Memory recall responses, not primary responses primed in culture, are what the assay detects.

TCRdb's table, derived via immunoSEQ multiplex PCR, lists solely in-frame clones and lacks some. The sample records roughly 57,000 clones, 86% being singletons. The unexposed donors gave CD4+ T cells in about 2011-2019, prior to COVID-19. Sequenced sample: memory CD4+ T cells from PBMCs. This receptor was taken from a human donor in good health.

This CDR3 is CASSAGDLMPQHF. The DNA for the CDR3 is TGTGCCAGTAGTGCGGGGGACCTCATGCCCCAGCATTTT. V is TRBV19 and J is TRBJ1-5, with D possibly TRBD1 on 5 matching bases. CDR3 length: 13 residues. Germline CDR1 LNHDA, CDR2 SQIVND (reference sequence). Trimming cost V 5 bases and J 9 bases, with 14 bases left between them.